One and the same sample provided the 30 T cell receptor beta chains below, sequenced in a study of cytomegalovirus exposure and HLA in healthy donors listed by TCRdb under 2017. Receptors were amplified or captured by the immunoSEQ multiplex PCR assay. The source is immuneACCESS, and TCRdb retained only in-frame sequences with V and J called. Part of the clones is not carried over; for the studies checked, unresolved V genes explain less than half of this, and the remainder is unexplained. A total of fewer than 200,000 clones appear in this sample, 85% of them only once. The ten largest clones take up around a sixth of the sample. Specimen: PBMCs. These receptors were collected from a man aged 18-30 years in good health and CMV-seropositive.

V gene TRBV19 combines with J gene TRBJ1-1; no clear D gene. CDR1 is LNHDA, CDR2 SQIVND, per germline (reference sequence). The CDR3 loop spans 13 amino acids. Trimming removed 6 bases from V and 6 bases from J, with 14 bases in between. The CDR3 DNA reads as TGTGCCAGTAGCACCCTCGGGAGGTCTGAAGCTTTCTTT. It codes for CASSTLGRSEAFF.

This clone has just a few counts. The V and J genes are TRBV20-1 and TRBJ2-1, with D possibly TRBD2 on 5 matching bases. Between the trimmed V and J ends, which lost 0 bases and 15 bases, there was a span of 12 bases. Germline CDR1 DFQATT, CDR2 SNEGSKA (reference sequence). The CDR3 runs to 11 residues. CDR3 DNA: TGCAGTGCTAGAGACCCCCTAGCTCTGTTCTTC. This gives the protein CSARDPLALFF.

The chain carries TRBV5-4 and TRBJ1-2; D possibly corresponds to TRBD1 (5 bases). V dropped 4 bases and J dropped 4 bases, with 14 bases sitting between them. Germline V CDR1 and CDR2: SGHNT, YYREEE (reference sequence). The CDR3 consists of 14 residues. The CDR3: CASSPGPGGYGYTF. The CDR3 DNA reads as TGTGCCAGCAGCCCGGGACCGGGGGGCTATGGCTACACCTTC.

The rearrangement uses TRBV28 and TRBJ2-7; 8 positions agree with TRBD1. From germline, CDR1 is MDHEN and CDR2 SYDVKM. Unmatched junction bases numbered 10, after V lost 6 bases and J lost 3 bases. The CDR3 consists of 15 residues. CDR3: CASRSGGGNNYEQYF. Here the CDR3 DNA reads TGTGCCAGCAGATCAGGGGGCGGCAACAACTACGAGCAGTACTTC.

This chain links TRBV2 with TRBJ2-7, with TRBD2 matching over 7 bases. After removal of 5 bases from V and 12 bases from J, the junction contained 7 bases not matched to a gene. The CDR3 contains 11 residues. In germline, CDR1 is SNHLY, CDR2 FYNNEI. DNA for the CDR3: TGTGCCAGCAGTATGGGGGAGGGACGGTACTTC. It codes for CASSMGEGRYF.

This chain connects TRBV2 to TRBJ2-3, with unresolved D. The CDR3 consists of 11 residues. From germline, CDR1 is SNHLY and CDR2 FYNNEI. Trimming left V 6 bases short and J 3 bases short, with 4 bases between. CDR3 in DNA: TGTGCCAGCAGCAGGACAGATACGCAGTATTTT. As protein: CASSRTDTQYF.

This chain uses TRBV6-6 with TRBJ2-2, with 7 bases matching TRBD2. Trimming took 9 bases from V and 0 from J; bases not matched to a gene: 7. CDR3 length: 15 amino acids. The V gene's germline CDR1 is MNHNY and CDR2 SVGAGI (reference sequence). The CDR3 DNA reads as TGTGCCAGTCGGGCTAGCGGAACGAACACCGGGGAGCTGTTTTTT. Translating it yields CASRASGTNTGELFF.

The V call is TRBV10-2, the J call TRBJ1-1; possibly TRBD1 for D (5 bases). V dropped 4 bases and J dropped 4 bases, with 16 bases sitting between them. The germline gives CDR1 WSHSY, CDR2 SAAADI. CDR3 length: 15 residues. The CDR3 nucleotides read TGCGCCAGCAGTGGGCCCTTCTCAAGGGGCACTGAAGCTTTCTTT. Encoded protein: CASSGPFSRGTEAFF.

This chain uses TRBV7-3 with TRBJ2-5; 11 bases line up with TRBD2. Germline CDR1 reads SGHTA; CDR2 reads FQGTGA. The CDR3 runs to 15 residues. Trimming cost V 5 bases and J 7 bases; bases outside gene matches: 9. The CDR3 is CASSPLAGGRGTQYF. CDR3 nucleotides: TGTGCCAGCAGCCCCTTAGCGGGGGGGAGGGGGACCCAGTACTTC.

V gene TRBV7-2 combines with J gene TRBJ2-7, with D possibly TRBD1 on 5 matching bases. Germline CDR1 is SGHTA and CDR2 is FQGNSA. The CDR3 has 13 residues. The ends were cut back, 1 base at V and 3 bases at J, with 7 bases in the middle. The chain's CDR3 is CASSLGTGYEQYF. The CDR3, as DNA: TGTGCCAGCAGCTTAGGTACAGGCTACGAGCAGTACTTC. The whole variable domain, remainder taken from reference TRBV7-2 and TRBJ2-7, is GAGVSQSPSNKVTEKGKDVELRCDPISGHTALYWYRQSLGQGLEFLIYFQGNSAPDKSGLPSDRFSAERTGGSVSTLTIQRTQQEDSAVYLCASSLGTGYEQYFGPGTRLTVT.

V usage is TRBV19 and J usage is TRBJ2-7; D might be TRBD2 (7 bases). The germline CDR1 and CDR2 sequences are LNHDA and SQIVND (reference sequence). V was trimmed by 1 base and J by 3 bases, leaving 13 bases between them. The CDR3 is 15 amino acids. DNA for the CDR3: TGTGCCAGTAGTATAGGGGGCGGGGGCTTCTACGAGCAGTACTTC. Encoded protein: CASSIGGGGFYEQYF.

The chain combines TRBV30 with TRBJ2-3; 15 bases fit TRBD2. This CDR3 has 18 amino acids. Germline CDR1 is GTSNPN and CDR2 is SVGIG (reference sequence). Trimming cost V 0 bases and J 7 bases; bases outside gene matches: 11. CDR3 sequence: CAWSVRGLAGGSGNTQYF. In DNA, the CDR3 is TGTGCCTGGAGTGTACGGGGACTAGCGGGAGGATCAGGAAATACGCAGTATTTT.

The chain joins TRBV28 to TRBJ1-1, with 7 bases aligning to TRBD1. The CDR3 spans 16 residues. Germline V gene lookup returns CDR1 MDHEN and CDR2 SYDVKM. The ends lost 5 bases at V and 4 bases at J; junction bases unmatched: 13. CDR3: CASSLDLTGVGTEAFF. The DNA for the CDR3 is TGTGCCAGCAGTCTAGACCTTACAGGGGTCGGCACTGAAGCTTTCTTT.

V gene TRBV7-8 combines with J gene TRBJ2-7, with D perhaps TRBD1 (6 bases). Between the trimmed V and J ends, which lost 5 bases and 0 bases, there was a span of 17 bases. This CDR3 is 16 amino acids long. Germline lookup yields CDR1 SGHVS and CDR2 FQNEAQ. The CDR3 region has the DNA TGTGCCAGCAGCAGTAGGACAGCCTTTCCCTCCTACGAGCAGTACTTC. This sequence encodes CASSSRTAFPSYEQYF.

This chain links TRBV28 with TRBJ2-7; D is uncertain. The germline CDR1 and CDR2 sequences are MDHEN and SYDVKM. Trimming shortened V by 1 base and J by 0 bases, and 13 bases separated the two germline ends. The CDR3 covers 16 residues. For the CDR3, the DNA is TGTGCCAGCAGTTTATCTGTCGGGTACCCCTCCTACGAGCAGTACTTC. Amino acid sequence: CASSLSVGYPSYEQYF.

As DNA, the CDR3 is TGTGCCAGCAGTGGGGAGGGGAACACCGGGGAGCTGTTTTTT. It encodes CASSGEGNTGELFF. The chain joins TRBV11-2 to TRBJ2-2; TRBD2 matches at 7 bases. Germline lookup yields CDR1 SGHAT and CDR2 FQNNGV. J gave up 1 base and V 6 bases, and 2 bases lay outside the gene matches. This CDR3 is built from 14 residues.

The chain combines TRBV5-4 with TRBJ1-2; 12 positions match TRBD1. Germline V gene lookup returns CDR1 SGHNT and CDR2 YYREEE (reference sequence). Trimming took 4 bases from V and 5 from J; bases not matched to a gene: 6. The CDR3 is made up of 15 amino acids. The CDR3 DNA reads TGTGCCAGCAGCCTGGGACAGGGGGCTCAGTATGGCTACACCTTC. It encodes CASSLGQGAQYGYTF.

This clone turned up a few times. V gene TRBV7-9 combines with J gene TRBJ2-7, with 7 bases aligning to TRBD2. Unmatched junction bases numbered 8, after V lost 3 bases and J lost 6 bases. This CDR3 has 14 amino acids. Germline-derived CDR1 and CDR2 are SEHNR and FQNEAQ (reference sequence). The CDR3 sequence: CASSFDAGAGEQYF. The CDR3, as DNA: TGTGCCAGCAGCTTTGACGCGGGAGCGGGCGAGCAGTACTTC.

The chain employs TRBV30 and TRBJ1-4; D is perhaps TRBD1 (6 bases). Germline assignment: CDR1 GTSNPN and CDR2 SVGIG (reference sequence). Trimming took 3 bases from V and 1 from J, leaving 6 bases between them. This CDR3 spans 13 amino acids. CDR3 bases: TGTGCCTGGAGACAGGGAACTAATGAAAAACTGTTTTTT. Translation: CAWRQGTNEKLFF.

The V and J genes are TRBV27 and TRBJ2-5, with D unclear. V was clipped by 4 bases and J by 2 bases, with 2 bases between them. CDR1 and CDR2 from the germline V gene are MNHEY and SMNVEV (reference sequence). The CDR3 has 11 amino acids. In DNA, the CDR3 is TGTGCCAGCAGTTCGCAAGAGACCCAGTACTTC. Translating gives CASSSQETQYF.

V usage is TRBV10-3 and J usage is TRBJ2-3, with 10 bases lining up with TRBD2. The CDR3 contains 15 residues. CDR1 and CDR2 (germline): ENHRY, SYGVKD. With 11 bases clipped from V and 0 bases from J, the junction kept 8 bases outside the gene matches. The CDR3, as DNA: TGTGCCGCACGGACTAGCGGTTCTAGCACAGATACGCAGTATTTT. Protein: CAARTSGSSTDTQYF.

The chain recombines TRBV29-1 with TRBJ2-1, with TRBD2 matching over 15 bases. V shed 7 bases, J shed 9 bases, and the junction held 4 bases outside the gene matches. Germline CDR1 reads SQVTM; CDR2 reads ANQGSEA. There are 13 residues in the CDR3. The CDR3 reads CSAGLAGGLEQFF. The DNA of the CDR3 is TGCAGCGCCGGACTAGCGGGGGGGCTTGAGCAGTTCTTC.

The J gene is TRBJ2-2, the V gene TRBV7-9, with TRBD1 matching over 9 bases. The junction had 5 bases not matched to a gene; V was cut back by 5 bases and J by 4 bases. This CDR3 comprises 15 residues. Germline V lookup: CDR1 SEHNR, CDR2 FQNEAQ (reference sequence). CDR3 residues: CASSRDRARTGELFF. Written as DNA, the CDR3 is TGTGCCAGCAGCCGGGACAGGGCGCGCACCGGGGAGCTGTTTTTT. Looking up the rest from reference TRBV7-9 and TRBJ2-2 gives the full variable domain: DTGVSQNPRHKITKRGQNVTFRCDPISEHNRLYWYRQTLGQGPEFLTYFQNEAQLEKSRLLSDRFSAERPKGSFSTLEIQRTEQGDSAMYLCASSRDRARTGELFFGEGSRLTVL.

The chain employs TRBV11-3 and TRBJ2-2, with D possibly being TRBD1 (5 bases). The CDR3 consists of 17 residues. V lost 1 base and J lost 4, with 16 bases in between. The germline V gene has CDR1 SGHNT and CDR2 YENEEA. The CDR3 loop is CASSLGTGGLVTGELFF. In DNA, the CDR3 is TGTGCCAGCAGCTTAGGAACAGGTGGCTTGGTCACCGGGGAGCTGTTTTTT.

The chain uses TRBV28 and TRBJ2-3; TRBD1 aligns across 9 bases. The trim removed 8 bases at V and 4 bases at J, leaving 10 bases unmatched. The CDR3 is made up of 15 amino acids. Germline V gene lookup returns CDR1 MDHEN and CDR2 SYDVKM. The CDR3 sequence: CASFPYGTGPDTQYF. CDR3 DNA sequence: TGTGCCAGCTTTCCATATGGGACAGGGCCAGATACGCAGTATTTT.

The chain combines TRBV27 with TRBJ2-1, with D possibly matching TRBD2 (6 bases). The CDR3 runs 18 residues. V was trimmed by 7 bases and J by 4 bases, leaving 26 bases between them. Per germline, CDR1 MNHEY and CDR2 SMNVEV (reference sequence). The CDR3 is CASTGGVAGRIEYNEQFF. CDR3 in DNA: TGTGCCAGCACCGGCGGAGTTGCCGGGAGAATAGAGTACAATGAGCAGTTCTTC.

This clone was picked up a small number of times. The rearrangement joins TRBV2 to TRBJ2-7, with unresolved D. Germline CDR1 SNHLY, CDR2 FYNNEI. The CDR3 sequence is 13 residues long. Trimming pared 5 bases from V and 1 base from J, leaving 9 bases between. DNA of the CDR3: TGTGCCAGCAGTTACCTAGAATCCTACGAGCAGTACTTC. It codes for CASSYLESYEQYF.

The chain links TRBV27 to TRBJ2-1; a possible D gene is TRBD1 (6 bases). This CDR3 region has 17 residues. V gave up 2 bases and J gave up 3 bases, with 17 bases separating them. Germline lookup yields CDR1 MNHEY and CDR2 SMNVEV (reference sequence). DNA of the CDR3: TGTGCCAGCAGTTTAAGTGGGGGCCAGGTCTTCTACAATGAGCAGTTCTTC. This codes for CASSLSGGQVFYNEQFF.

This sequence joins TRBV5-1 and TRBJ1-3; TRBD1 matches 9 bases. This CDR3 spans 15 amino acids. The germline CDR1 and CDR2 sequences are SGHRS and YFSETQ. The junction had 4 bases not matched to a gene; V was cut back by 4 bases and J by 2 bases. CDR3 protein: CASSRDRAAGNTIYF. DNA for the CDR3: TGCGCCAGCAGCCGGGACAGGGCCGCTGGAAACACCATATATTTT.

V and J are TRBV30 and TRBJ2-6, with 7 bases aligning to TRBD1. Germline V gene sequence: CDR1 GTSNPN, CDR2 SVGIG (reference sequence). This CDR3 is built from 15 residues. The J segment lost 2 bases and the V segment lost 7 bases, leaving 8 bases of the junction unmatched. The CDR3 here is CAYGTAAPGANVLTF. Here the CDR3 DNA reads TGTGCCTACGGGACAGCAGCGCCTGGGGCCAACGTCCTGACTTTC.